The clone carrying this T cell receptor beta chain appeared a few times. Vbeta (60) and Jbeta (13) primers were used in the PCR. Libraries were prepared by immunoSEQ multiplex PCR; TCRdb keeps only in-frame clonotypes and omits some of them. The sample lists under 150,000 clones; roughly four fifths were seen once. This record comes from a study of cytomegalovirus exposure and HLA in healthy donors. Input material: PBMCs. The source is a woman aged 18-29 years in good health and CMV-seronegative.

CDR3 loop: CASSEDHRAGYTF. CDR3 nucleotides: TGTGCCAGCAGTGAGGATCACAGGGCTGGCTACACCTTC. This chain links TRBV6-1 with TRBJ1-2; TRBD1 might be the D (6 bases). The CDR3 length is 13 residues. Germline V gene sequence: CDR1 MNHNS, CDR2 SASEGT. V was pared by 3 bases and J by 7 bases, with 12 bases between.